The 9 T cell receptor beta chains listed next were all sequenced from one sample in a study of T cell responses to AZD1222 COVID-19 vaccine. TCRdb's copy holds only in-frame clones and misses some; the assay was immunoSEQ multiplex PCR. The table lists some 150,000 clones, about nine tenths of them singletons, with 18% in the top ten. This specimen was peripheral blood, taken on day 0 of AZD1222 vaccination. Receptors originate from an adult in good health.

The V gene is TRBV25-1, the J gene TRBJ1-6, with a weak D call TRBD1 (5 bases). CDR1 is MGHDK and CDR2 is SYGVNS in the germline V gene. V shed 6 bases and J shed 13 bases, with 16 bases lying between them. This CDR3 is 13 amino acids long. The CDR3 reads CASRDRLDGPLHF. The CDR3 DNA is TGTGCCAGCAGAGACAGACTAGATGGGCCCCTCCACTTT.

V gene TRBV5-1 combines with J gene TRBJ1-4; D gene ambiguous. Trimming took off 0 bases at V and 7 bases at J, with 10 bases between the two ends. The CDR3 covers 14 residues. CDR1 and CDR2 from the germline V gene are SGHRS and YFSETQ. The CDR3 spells CASSLVGAGEKLFF. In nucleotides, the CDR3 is TGCGCCAGCAGCTTGGTGGGCGCGGGTGAAAAACTGTTTTTT.

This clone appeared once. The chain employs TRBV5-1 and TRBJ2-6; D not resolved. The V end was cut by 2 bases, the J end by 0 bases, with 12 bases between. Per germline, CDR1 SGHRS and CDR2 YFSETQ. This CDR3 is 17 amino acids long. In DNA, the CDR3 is TGCGCCAGCAGCTTTCGGACGGTCAACTCTGGGGCCAACGTCCTGACTTTC. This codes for CASSFRTVNSGANVLTF.

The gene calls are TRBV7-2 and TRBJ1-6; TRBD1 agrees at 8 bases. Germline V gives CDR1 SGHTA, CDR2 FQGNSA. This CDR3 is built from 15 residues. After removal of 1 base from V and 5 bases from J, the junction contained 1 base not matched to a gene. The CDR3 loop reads CASSLGQGNNSPLHF. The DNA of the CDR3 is TGTGCCAGCAGCTTAGGACAGGGGAATAATTCACCCCTCCACTTT.

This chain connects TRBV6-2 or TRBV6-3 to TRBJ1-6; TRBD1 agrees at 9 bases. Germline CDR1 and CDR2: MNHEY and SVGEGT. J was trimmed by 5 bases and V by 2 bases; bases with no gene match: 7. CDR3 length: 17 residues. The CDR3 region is CASSYVGTGINNSPLHF. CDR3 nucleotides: TGTGCCAGCAGTTACGTCGGGACAGGGATTAATAATTCACCCCTCCACTTT.

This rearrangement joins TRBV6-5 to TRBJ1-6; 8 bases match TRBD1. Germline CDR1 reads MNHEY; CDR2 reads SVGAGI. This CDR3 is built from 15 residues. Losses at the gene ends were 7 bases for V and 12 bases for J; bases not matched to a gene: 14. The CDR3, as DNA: TGTGCCAGCACCCCTGGACAGGGAGGTTTTGGACCCCTCCACTTT. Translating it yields CASTPGQGGFGPLHF.

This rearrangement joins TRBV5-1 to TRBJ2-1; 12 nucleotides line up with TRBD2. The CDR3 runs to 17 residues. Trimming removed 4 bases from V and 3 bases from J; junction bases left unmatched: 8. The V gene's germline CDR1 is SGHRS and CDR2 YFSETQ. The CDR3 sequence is CASSHWTSGKNYNEQFF. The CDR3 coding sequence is TGCGCCAGCAGCCATTGGACTAGCGGGAAGAACTACAATGAGCAGTTCTTC.

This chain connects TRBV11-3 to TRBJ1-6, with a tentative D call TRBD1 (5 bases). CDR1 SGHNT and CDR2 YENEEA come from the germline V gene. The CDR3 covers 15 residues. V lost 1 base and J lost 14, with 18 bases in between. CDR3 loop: CASSLGGLSRNSLHF. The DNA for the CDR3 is TGTGCCAGCAGCTTAGGGGGCCTGAGCAGGAACTCCCTCCACTTT.

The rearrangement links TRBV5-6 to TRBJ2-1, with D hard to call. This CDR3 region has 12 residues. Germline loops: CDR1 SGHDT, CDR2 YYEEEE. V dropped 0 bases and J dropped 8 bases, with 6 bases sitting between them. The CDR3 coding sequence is TGTGCCAGCAGCTTGGTGAGTTATGAGCAGTTCTTC. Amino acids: CASSLVSYEQFF.